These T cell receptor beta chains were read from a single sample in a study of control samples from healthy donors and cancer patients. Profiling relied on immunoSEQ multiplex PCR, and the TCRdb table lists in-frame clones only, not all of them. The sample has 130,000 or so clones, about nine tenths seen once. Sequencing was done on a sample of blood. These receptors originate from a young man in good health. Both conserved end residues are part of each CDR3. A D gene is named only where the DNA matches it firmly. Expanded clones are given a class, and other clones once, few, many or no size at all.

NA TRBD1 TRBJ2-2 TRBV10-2 CASRPTGGGTGELFF TGCGCCAGCAGGCCGACAGGGGGGGGCACCGGGGAGCTGTTTTTT
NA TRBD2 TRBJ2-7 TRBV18 CASSLRTSGLAPYEQYF TGTGCCAGCTCACTGCGGACTAGCGGGTTGGCCCCCTACGAGCAGTACTTC
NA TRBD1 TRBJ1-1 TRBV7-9 CASSVRLTGESQVYTEAFF TGTGCCAGCAGCGTAAGGTTAACAGGGGAGTCACAAGTGTACACTGAAGCTTTCTTT
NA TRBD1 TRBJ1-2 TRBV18 CASSDGQGAHGYTF TGTGCCAGCTCAGATGGGCAGGGGGCTCATGGCTACACCTTC
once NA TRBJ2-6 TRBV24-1 CATAQSGANVLTF TGTGCCACCGCCCAGTCTGGGGCCAACGTCCTGACTTTC
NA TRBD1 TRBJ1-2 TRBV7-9 CASSLSGTGGNYGYTF TGTGCCAGCAGCCTCTCCGGGACAGGCGGCAACTATGGCTACACCTTC
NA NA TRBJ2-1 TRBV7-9 CASSFPNEQFF TGTGCCAGCAGCTTCCCAAATGAGCAGTTCTTC
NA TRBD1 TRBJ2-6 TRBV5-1 CASSTTGATSGANVLTF TGCGCCAGCAGTACGACAGGGGCGACCTCTGGGGCCAACGTCCTGACTTTC
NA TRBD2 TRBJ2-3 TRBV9 CASSALLAGAADTQYF TGTGCCAGCAGCGCCCTACTAGCGGGGGCAGCGGATACGCAGTATTTT
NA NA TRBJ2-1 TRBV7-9 CASSLGPTSSYNEQFF TGTGCCAGCAGCTTAGGGCCTACTTCCTCCTACAATGAGCAGTTCTTC
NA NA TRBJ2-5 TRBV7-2 CASSLRPETQYF TGTGCCAGCAGCCTACGCCCAGAGACCCAGTACTTC
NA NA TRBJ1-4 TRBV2 CASRRFGEKLFF TGTGCCAGCAGGAGGTTCGGTGAAAAACTGTTTTTT
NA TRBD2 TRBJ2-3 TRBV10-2 CASSRTSGAADTQYF TGCGCCAGCAGCCGGACTAGCGGGGCGGCAGATACGCAGTATTTT
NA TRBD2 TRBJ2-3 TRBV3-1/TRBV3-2 CASSQDSGLAGITDTQYF TGTGCCAGCAGCCAAGATTCTGGACTAGCGGGGATCACAGATACGCAGTATTTT
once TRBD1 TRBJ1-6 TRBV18 CASSPGQGATGAPLHF TGTGCCAGCTCACCAGGTCAGGGGGCTACGGGGGCACCCCTCCACTTT
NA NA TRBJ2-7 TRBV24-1 CATRSGLQGGVEQYF TGTGCCACCAGGTCGGGTTTGCAGGGGGGGGTCGAGCAGTACTTC